The clone carrying this T cell receptor beta chain showed up many times. Its antigen is not identified. Given a much more abundant clone one base away, this may be a read error. Germline values: CDR1 MNHEY, CDR2 SMNVEV (reference sequence). This CDR3 spans 11 amino acids. Trimming removed 4 bases from V and 4 bases from J, with 3 bases in between. This specimen belongs to a study of blood T cells in healthy people across ages. Study results and limitations: TCR beta diversity per million T cells fell roughly linearly with age. Any conclusive comparison of naive versus antigen-experienced cells was prevented by using unsorted PBMCs.

Using a J-beta primer mix together with a sample-barcoded 5' primer, a second PCR was run for 7 to 11 cycles. Via MiXCR, TCRdb re-called the 5' RACE reads, giving one row per CDR3 protein. The sample shows 1.5 million to 2 million distinct CDR3 sequences, less than 50% of them seen only once. The gene calls are TRBV27 and TRBJ2-3; D unclear. The specimen sequenced was blood. This receptor was taken from a woman in her thirties or forties in good health. The DNA of the CDR3 is TGTGCCAGCAGTTGGGCAGATACGCAGTATTTT. Residues: CASSWADTQYF.